The 6 T cell receptor beta chains presented below share a single source sample, sequenced in a study of blood T cell repertoires in COVID-19. Clones were read by immunoSEQ multiplex PCR, and TCRdb kept only the in-frame ones, dropping some. Here the sample spans some 200,000 clones, about 80% being singletons. Sequenced material: peripheral blood. These receptors were obtained from a woman aged 50 to 60 with active or convalescent COVID-19.

The rearrangement links TRBV19 to TRBJ1-3; 7 bases map to TRBD1. Looked up from germline, CDR1 is LNHDA and CDR2 is SQIVND (reference sequence). CDR3 length: 14 amino acids. The V gene end was trimmed by 6 bases and the J gene end by 4 bases; junction bases not matched to a gene: 6. In DNA form, the CDR3 reads TGTGCCAGTAGCGGGACAGCCGGCGGAAACACCATATATTTT. Translated: CASSGTAGGNTIYF.

CDR3 sequence reads: CASSLVGGGGETQYF. CDR3 DNA: TGTGCCAGCAGCTTAGTAGGCGGGGGAGGCGAGACCCAGTACTTC. The V gene is TRBV7-2, the J gene TRBJ2-5; TRBD2 aligns across 7 bases. Trimming cost V 1 base and J 5 bases; bases outside gene matches: 7. Germline CDR1 reads SGHTA; CDR2 reads FQGNSA. The CDR3 has 15 amino acids.

The V call is TRBV7-9, the J call TRBJ1-6; 9 bases align to TRBD1. CDR1 SEHNR and CDR2 FQNEAQ come from the germline V gene (reference sequence). The CDR3 runs to 15 residues. The J segment lost 8 bases and the V segment lost 5 bases, leaving 7 bases of the junction unmatched. CDR3 sequence reads: CASSKTGGKDSPLHF. The CDR3 DNA sequence: TGTGCCAGCAGCAAGACAGGGGGGAAGGATTCACCCCTCCACTTT.

As regards this clone: Distinct nucleotide sequences in the sample also encode this CDR3. The chain combines TRBV12-3 or TRBV12-4 with TRBJ1-6; D call uncertain. The ends were cut back, 1 base at V and 10 bases at J, with 8 bases in the middle. The CDR3 runs 13 residues. For the CDR3, the DNA is TGTGCCAGCAGTTTAGGGGGAGGGTCACCCCTCCACTTT. This translates into CASSLGGGSPLHF.

V is TRBV28 and J is TRBJ2-7; 7 bases align to TRBD2. The CDR3 totals 14 residues. Germline trimming cut 2 bases from V and 3 bases from J; bases unmatched to any gene: 4. The germline V gene encodes CDR1 MDHEN and CDR2 SYDVKM. CDR3 DNA sequence: TGTGCCAGCAGTTTAGGTCTAGCGGTCTACGAGCAGTACTTC. Amino acids: CASSLGLAVYEQYF.

The chain recombines TRBV6-2 or TRBV6-3 with TRBJ2-7; TRBD2 aligns across 14 bases. The CDR3 spans 17 residues. Germline V gene lookup returns CDR1 MNHEY and CDR2 SVGEGT. V shed 2 bases, J shed 1 base, and the junction held 4 bases outside the gene matches. The CDR3 region has the DNA TGTGCCAGCAGTTACCTGGGACTAGCGGGAGAATCCTACGAGCAGTACTTC. This encodes CASSYLGLAGESYEQYF.